This T cell receptor beta chain is drawn from a study of beta chain features in type 1 diabetes. Broader study findings: Significant though moderate, a shortening of TCRB CDR3s appeared in all four CD4+ subsets of Type 1 diabetes patients.

This clone was recorded a few times. The antigen is not known. V lost 5 bases and J 2 bases, leaving 9 bases between the germline ends. CDR1 and CDR2 (germline): SGHTA, FQGNSA. The CDR3 runs to 13 residues. The investigators reverse transcribed all of the isolated RNA, so they sequenced expressed TCRB transcripts. The data were produced by immunoSEQ multiplex PCR, yet TCRdb's version contains in-frame clones alone and is incomplete. Of some 330,000 clones in the sample, roughly 12% are singletons; the top ten hold over 0.008%. What was sequenced was naive CD4+ T cells from blood. The sequence came from a woman under 30 with type 1 diabetes. J is TRBJ1-2 and V is TRBV7-2, with TRBD1 as a possible D gene (6 bases). CDR3 amino acids: CASSVGQNYGYTF. The CDR3, as DNA: TGTGCCAGCAGCGTCGGACAGAACTATGGCTACACCTTC.